These 28 T cell receptor beta chains came from one sample sequenced in a study of PD-1 blockade in classical Hodgkin lymphoma. The time point is: cycle 4 day 1 (C4D1), after less than seven weeks of nivolumab. After autologous stem cell transplantation all patients relapsed, and prior brentuximab vedotin exposure differed between cohorts. The table came from immunoSEQ multiplex PCR; TCRdb's copy has only in-frame clones and leaves some out. The profile shows approximately 44,000 clones, around two thirds of them singletons. The sample here was peripheral blood mononuclear cells (PBMCs), taken before the fourth cycle of nivolumab. Receptors were obtained from a human donor with classical Hodgkin lymphoma.

This sequence joins TRBV7-8 and TRBJ2-2; TRBD1 matches at 9 bases. CDR1 and CDR2 (germline): SGHVS, FQNEAQ. This CDR3 spans 15 amino acids. The V segment lost 6 bases and the J segment 3 bases; nucleotides outside the gene matches: 5. The DNA for the CDR3 is TGTGCCAGCAGTTATTGGACAGGGGACACCGGGGAGCTGTTTTTT. Translation gives CASSYWTGDTGELFF.

CDR3 in amino acids: CASSPDGTSVETQYF. The CDR3 bases are TGTGCCAGCAGCCCCGACGGGACTAGCGTAGAGACCCAGTACTTC. The chain carries TRBV7-3 and TRBJ2-5; 10 positions match TRBD2. Germline values: CDR1 SGHTA, CDR2 FQGTGA. Trimming removed 5 bases from V and 4 bases from J; junction bases left unmatched: 7. CDR3 length equals 15 residues.

As for this clone: Other DNA sequences in this sample translate to the same CDR3. The rearrangement joins TRBV4-3 to TRBJ2-3; the match to TRBD2 covers 13 bases. V lost 0 bases and J lost 2; bases outside the gene matches: 2. CDR3 length: 17 amino acids. Germline CDR1 LGHNA, CDR2 YSLEER. In DNA form, the CDR3 reads TGCGCCAGCAGCCAAGAGGGACTAGCGGGATTCACAGATACGCAGTATTTT. Translation gives CASSQEGLAGFTDTQYF.

The chain combines TRBV19 with TRBJ1-2, with no clear D. The CDR3 has 16 amino acids. V was pared by 3 bases and J by 2 bases, with 16 bases between. Germline loops: CDR1 LNHDA, CDR2 SQIVND (reference sequence). The CDR3 sequence is CASSIDLGSTNYGYTF. DNA of the CDR3: TGTGCCAGTAGTATTGATCTGGGGTCCACAAACTATGGCTACACCTTC.

The rearrangement uses TRBV5-1 and TRBJ1-2; TRBD1 aligns across 8 bases. Germline-derived CDR1 and CDR2 are SGHRS and YFSETQ. V shed 5 bases and J 12 bases; nucleotides not matched to a gene: 15. This CDR3 contains 14 residues. The CDR3 loop reads CASRRDRKVGTNTF. The CDR3 DNA sequence: TGCGCCAGCAGAAGGGACAGGAAGGTGGGGACTAACACCTTC.

CDR3 bases: TGTGCCATCACAGGGAGTGGAATCTCTAGCTATGGCTACACCTTC. It codes for CAITGSGISSYGYTF. The chain carries TRBV10-3 and TRBJ1-2; possible D gene TRBD1, 5 bases. There are 15 residues in the CDR3. Trimming took 7 bases from V and 4 from J, leaving 19 bases between them. Germline CDR1 ENHRY, CDR2 SYGVKD.

This clone was counted only a few times. The V and J genes are TRBV10-3 and TRBJ1-2; weak D call: TRBD1 (5 bases). This CDR3 is built from 11 residues. Per the germline V gene, CDR1 is ENHRY and CDR2 is SYGVKD. V gave up 7 bases and J gave up 7 bases, with 10 bases separating them. Here the CDR3 reads CAINQRGGYTF. The CDR3 DNA sequence: TGTGCCATCAATCAGAGGGGTGGCTACACCTTC.

The rearrangement uses TRBV28 and TRBJ2-5, with a weak D call TRBD1 (5 bases). Germline V gene sequence: CDR1 MDHEN, CDR2 SYDVKM. The V and J ends lost 8 bases and 4 bases respectively, with 14 bases between them. This CDR3 spans 13 amino acids. The CDR3 region has the DNA TGTGCCAGCTGCCCAGGGATTGGAGAGACCCAGTACTTC. This codes for CASCPGIGETQYF. The full variable domain, rest sourced from reference TRBV28 and TRBJ2-5, is DVKVTQSSRYLVKRTGEKVFLECVQDMDHENMFWYRQDPGLGLRLIYFSYDVKMKEKGDIPEGYSVSREKKERFSLILESASTNQTSMYLCASCPGIGETQYFGPGTRLLVL.

This rearrangement joins TRBV6-6 to TRBJ2-5; possible D gene TRBD1, 6 bases. The CDR3 is made up of 14 amino acids. The V and J ends lost 6 bases and 0 bases respectively, with 11 bases between them. Germline V gene lookup returns CDR1 MNHNY and CDR2 SVGAGI (reference sequence). The CDR3 region has the DNA TGTGCCAGCAGGGTATACAGGGACCAAGAGACCCAGTACTTC. Amino acids: CASRVYRDQETQYF.

The rearrangement uses TRBV5-4 and TRBJ2-2, with 9 bases aligning to TRBD2. Per the germline V gene, CDR1 is SGHNT and CDR2 is YYREEE (reference sequence). After removal of 4 bases from V and 4 bases from J, the junction contained 8 bases not matched to a gene. There are 16 residues in the CDR3. The CDR3 spells CASSGGLARVTGELFF. CDR3 DNA sequence: TGTGCCAGCAGCGGGGGACTAGCTCGGGTCACCGGGGAGCTGTTTTTT. Variable domain in full (rest from reference TRBV5-4 and TRBJ2-2): ETGVTQSPTHLIKTRGQQVTLRCSSQSGHNTVSWYQQALGQGPQFIFQYYREEENGRGNFPPRFSGLQFPNYSSELNVNALELDDSALYLCASSGGLARVTGELFFGEGSRLTVL.

V gene TRBV7-9 combines with J gene TRBJ2-7; TRBD1 might be the D (5 bases). Germline loops: CDR1 SEHNR, CDR2 FQNEAQ (reference sequence). V was trimmed by 2 bases and J by 7 bases, leaving 9 bases between them. This CDR3 is built from 12 residues. Here the CDR3 DNA reads TGTGCCAGCAGCTTACAGGGCTGGGAGCAGTACTTC. It encodes CASSLQGWEQYF.

The J gene is TRBJ1-5, the V gene TRBV6-6; D is uncertain. Trimming left V 0 bases short and J 6 bases short, with 12 bases between. This CDR3 has 15 amino acids. Looked up from germline, CDR1 is MNHNY and CDR2 is SVGAGI (reference sequence). For the CDR3, the DNA is TGTGCCAGCAGTTACTCGAAGGAGGAGCGTCAGCCCCAGCATTTT. It encodes CASSYSKEERQPQHF.

The rearrangement links TRBV5-1 to TRBJ2-7; D perhaps matches TRBD1 (6 bases). Germline V gene lookup returns CDR1 SGHRS and CDR2 YFSETQ. V was clipped by 4 bases and J by 0 bases, with 11 bases between them. This CDR3 comprises 14 residues. The CDR3 is CASSPGQYSYEQYF. CDR3 DNA sequence: TGCGCCAGCAGCCCCGGACAGTACTCCTACGAGCAGTACTTC.

In the case of this clone: At the DNA level, this CDR3 is encoded by other sequences in the same sample as well. The V gene is TRBV6-5, the J gene TRBJ1-2; D not certain. Trimming shortened V by 2 bases and J by 1 base, and 5 bases separated the two germline ends. Germline CDR1 is MNHEY and CDR2 is SVGAGI. The CDR3 is 13 amino acids. CDR3 sequence: CASSYTDNYGYTF. DNA for the CDR3: TGTGCCAGCAGTTACACAGATAACTATGGCTACACCTTC.

This clone was observed a handful of times. The chain is built from TRBV19 and TRBJ1-6; 10 positions agree with TRBD1. Germline V gene sequence: CDR1 LNHDA, CDR2 SQIVND (reference sequence). V lost 6 bases and J lost 14; bases outside the gene matches: 16. The CDR3 covers 16 residues. CDR3 residues: CASSPIEGQGVDSLHF. The CDR3 bases are TGTGCCAGTAGCCCGATCGAAGGACAGGGGGTTGATTCCCTCCACTTT.

This clone was seen more than once but under ten times. The chain joins TRBV28 to TRBJ1-4; 7 nucleotides match TRBD1. Germline V lookup: CDR1 MDHEN, CDR2 SYDVKM. CDR3 length: 17 residues. J was trimmed by 4 bases and V by 3 bases; bases with no gene match: 11. The CDR3 nucleotides are TGTGCCAGCAGTTTTGACCTGGGACAGCATTTTAATGAAAAACTGTTTTTT. Translation gives CASSFDLGQHFNEKLFF.

The CDR3 loop is CASSGRLQGNQPQHF. The CDR3 DNA sequence: TGTGCCAGCAGCGGGAGACTGCAGGGGAATCAGCCCCAGCATTTT. The rearrangement joins TRBV6-5 to TRBJ1-5; weak D call: TRBD1 (6 bases). Trimming left V 6 bases short and J 4 bases short, with 16 bases between. CDR3 length: 15 amino acids. CDR1 MNHEY and CDR2 SVGAGI come from the germline V gene.

This clone was seen only a few times. The V and J genes are TRBV5-4 and TRBJ2-3; 11 bases match TRBD2. This CDR3 spans 16 amino acids. CDR1 is SGHNT and CDR2 is YYREEE in the germline V gene (reference sequence). With 2 bases clipped from V and 5 bases from J, the junction kept 7 bases outside the gene matches. In nucleotides, the CDR3 is TGTGCCAGCAGCTTAATAGCGGGGGGGCGAGGAGATACGCAGTATTTT. It codes for CASSLIAGGRGDTQYF.

V and J are TRBV6-1 and TRBJ2-7, with D possibly matching TRBD1 (6 bases). The CDR3 is made up of 13 amino acids. In germline, CDR1 is MNHNS, CDR2 SASEGT. V dropped 6 bases and J dropped 5 bases, with 14 bases sitting between them. For the CDR3, the DNA is TGTGCCAGCAGCCCCTCTTGGGGGCACGAGCAGTACTTC. Translating gives CASSPSWGHEQYF.

Judged by abundance, this clone is medium-sized. This chain joins TRBV30 and TRBJ2-6, with D hard to call. With 5 bases removed from V and 0 bases from J, the gap between germline ends came to 8 bases. CDR1 GTSNPN and CDR2 SVGIG come from the germline V gene (reference sequence). The CDR3 is made up of 14 amino acids. The chain's CDR3 is CAWDVDSGANVLTF. In DNA, the CDR3 is TGTGCCTGGGACGTCGACTCTGGGGCCAACGTCCTGACTTTC.

In this sample, this clone turned up many times. The chain links TRBV7-9 to TRBJ1-5; TRBD1 matches at 10 bases. The V gene's germline CDR1 is SEHNR and CDR2 FQNEAQ (reference sequence). This CDR3 comprises 18 residues. V lost 4 bases and J lost 0; bases outside the gene matches: 9. CDR3 sequence reads: CASSWDRGGASSNQPQHF. CDR3 in DNA: TGTGCCAGCAGCTGGGACAGGGGAGGGGCTTCTAGCAATCAGCCCCAGCATTTT. The whole variable domain, filled in from reference TRBV7-9 and TRBJ1-5, reads DTGVSQNPRHKITKRGQNVTFRCDPISEHNRLYWYRQTLGQGPEFLTYFQNEAQLEKSRLLSDRFSAERPKGSFSTLEIQRTEQGDSAMYLCASSWDRGGASSNQPQHFGDGTRLSIL.

This clone was seen only once. The chain has TRBV5-6 and TRBJ2-7; 7 bases are shared with TRBD1. Trimming removed 4 bases from V and 1 base from J; junction bases left unmatched: 8. This CDR3 is built from 15 residues. CDR1 and CDR2 (germline): SGHDT, YYEEEE. CDR3 residues: CASSLLGQFSYEQYF. CDR3 nucleotides: TGTGCCAGCAGCCTTTTGGGACAGTTTTCCTACGAGCAGTACTTC.

This clone was seen only a few times. The chain recombines TRBV6-5 with TRBJ2-3, with D tentatively TRBD1 or TRBD2 (5 bases each). The germline V gene has CDR1 MNHEY and CDR2 SVGAGI. The V end was cut by 2 bases, the J end by 0 bases, with 9 bases between. This CDR3 comprises 15 residues. The CDR3 is CASSYRGPSTDTQYF. In DNA form, the CDR3 reads TGTGCCAGCAGTTACCGGGGACCGAGCACAGATACGCAGTATTTT.

The V gene is TRBV7-2, the J gene TRBJ2-3; no definite D call. Germline V CDR1 and CDR2: SGHTA, FQGNSA. V dropped 6 bases and J dropped 3 bases, with 19 bases sitting between them. The CDR3 length is 16 residues. CDR3 sequence (DNA): TGTGCCAGCAGTTCCAGATCACCTACCAAAACAGATACGCAGTATTTT. This gives the protein CASSSRSPTKTDTQYF.

The rearrangement links TRBV5-6 to TRBJ1-2; 11 bases are a match to TRBD1. This CDR3 comprises 13 residues. Per the germline V gene, CDR1 is SGHDT and CDR2 is YYEEEE. After removal of 4 bases from V and 9 bases from J, the junction contained 5 bases not matched to a gene. This chain's CDR3 is CASSADRGPRYTF. The CDR3 bases are TGTGCCAGCAGCGCGGACAGGGGGCCGCGCTACACCTTC.

This clone was detected a few times. The chain links TRBV4-2 to TRBJ1-2; D is unresolved. Germline V CDR1 and CDR2: LGHNA, YNFKEQ. Trimming removed 0 bases from V and 0 bases from J, with 8 bases in between. This CDR3 region has 15 residues. CDR3 DNA sequence: TGTGCCAGCAGCCAAGAAAGGGAAGCTAACTATGGCTACACCTTC. This codes for CASSQEREANYGYTF.

V and J are TRBV6-5 and TRBJ1-1; no clear D gene. V shed 2 bases and J shed 1 base, with 11 bases lying between them. This CDR3 region has 15 residues. The germline V gene has CDR1 MNHEY and CDR2 SVGAGI. In nucleotides, the CDR3 is TGTGCCAGCAGTTACCCCGGACGACAGAACACTGAAGCTTTCTTT. Amino acids: CASSYPGRQNTEAFF.

The chain combines TRBV19 with TRBJ2-5; D may be TRBD2 (7 bases). Germline V gene sequence: CDR1 LNHDA, CDR2 SQIVND (reference sequence). The V gene lost 3 bases and the J gene lost 7 bases, with 21 bases spanning the gap. The CDR3 extends over 16 amino acids. CDR3 nucleotides: TGTGCCAGTAGTATTCTAGGGGGGGCTGGAGAAGGGACCCAGTACTTC. Protein sequence: CASSILGGAGEGTQYF.